Below are 22 T cell receptor beta chains sequenced from a single sample in a study of T cells in women clearing cervical HPV infection. The table came from immunoSEQ multiplex PCR; TCRdb's copy has only in-frame clones and leaves some out. The sample totals under 45,000 clones. The specimen sequenced was blood buffy coat. The origin of the receptors is a woman aged 18-70 years with a cervical HPV16 infection that either progressed to CIN3+ or cleared (not recorded which).

Notes on this clone: The read terminates 3 residues ahead of where the CDR3 ends, so the germline J gene completes it. V gene TRBV9 combines with J gene TRBJ2-7, with TRBD1 matching over 7 bases. The CDR3 loop spans 14 amino acids. Germline CDR1 SGDLS, CDR2 YYNGEE. The trim removed 2 bases at V and 5 bases at J, leaving 7 bases unmatched. Partial CDR3 DNA: TGTGCCAGCAGCGTCTTCGGACAGGACAACGAG. Its translation is CASSVFGQDNE. The CDR3 as a whole reads CASSVFGQDNEQYF.

A note on this clone: The DNA ends 3 residues before the CDR3 does, and the rest of the CDR3 is filled in from the germline J gene. The chain uses TRBV5-4 and TRBJ2-3; the match to TRBD2 covers 12 bases. Germline V CDR1 and CDR2: SGHNT, YYREEE (reference sequence). This CDR3 contains 15 residues. V was clipped by 0 bases and J by 4 bases; unmatched bases: 0. The DNA read from the CDR3 is TGTGCCAGCAGCTTGGGACTAGCGGGAGCAGATACG. Translated, it gives CASSLGLAGADT. The whole CDR3 protein is CASSLGLAGADTQYF.

Comment on this clone: With the read ending 3 residues before the CDR3 end, the germline J gene is used to fill in that end. The rearrangement uses TRBV20-1 and TRBJ2-2; D is possibly TRBD1 (5 bases). This CDR3 has 16 residues. Germline values: CDR1 DFQATT, CDR2 SNEGSKA (reference sequence). Trimming shortened V by 5 bases and J by 0 bases, and 16 bases separated the two germline ends. This chain's CDR3 is CSAALTAPSNTGELFF. The part of the CDR3 DNA that was read is TGCAGTGCTGCATTGACAGCTCCTTCGAACACCGGGGAG.

As to this clone: The CDR3 is cut off 3 residues early in the read; its end comes from the germline J gene. The rearrangement uses TRBV10-3 and TRBJ2-7, with D possibly being TRBD2 (6 bases). This CDR3 is built from 12 residues. Germline V gene lookup returns CDR1 ENHRY and CDR2 SYGVKD. V was cut by 3 bases and J by 6 bases, with 9 bases left in between. CDR3 DNA (partial): TGTGCCATCAGTGAAGGGACTCTCGAG. This translates into CAISEGTLE. The full CDR3 reads CAISEGTLEQYF.

In regard to this clone: The CDR3 extends 3 residues past the end of the read, so its final part is completed from the germline J gene. The rearrangement uses TRBV9 and TRBJ1-5; 9 nucleotides line up with TRBD1. Germline-derived CDR1 and CDR2 are SGDLS and YYNGEE. This CDR3 region has 13 residues. With V trimmed by 3 bases and J by 5 bases, 0 bases remained unmatched. CDR3 bases read: TGTGCCAGCAGCGGGACAGGGGATCAGCCC. Residues: CASSGTGDQP. The full CDR3 reads CASSGTGDQPQHF.

Concerning this clone itself: With the read ending 3 residues before the CDR3 end, the germline J gene is used to fill in that end. The chain combines TRBV10-3 with TRBJ2-2, with 12 bases fitting TRBD2. CDR1 is ENHRY, CDR2 SYGVKD, per germline. CDR3 length: 15 amino acids. V shed 6 bases, J shed 5 bases, and the junction held 4 bases outside the gene matches. The CDR3 region is CAISRTSGDTGELFF. The CDR3 DNA, read in part, is TGTGCCATCAGCAGGACTAGCGGGGATACCGGGGAG.

On this clone: The DNA ends 3 residues before the CDR3 does, and the rest of the CDR3 is filled in from the germline J gene. The rearrangement uses TRBV2 and TRBJ2-3, with 9 bases lining up with TRBD1. V was pared by 4 bases and J by 6 bases, with 11 bases of the junction left unmatched. The CDR3 extends over 16 amino acids. Germline values: CDR1 SNHLY, CDR2 FYNNEI. CDR3 DNA (partial): TGTGCCAGCAGTGGCTACCGGGACAGGGTAGGGGATACG. Amino acids: CASSGYRDRVGDT. The CDR3, in full, reads CASSGYRDRVGDTQYF.

Notes on this clone: The CDR3 is cut off 3 residues early in the read; its end comes from the germline J gene. The chain has TRBV15 and TRBJ1-6; 10 bases align to TRBD1. Per germline, CDR1 LNHNV and CDR2 YYDKDF (reference sequence). CDR3 length: 15 residues. V shed 3 bases, J shed 8 bases, and the junction held 4 bases outside the gene matches. Partial CDR3 DNA: TGTGCCACCAGCAGGGGACAGGGGTTTGATTCACCC. Its translation is CATSRGQGFDSP. The whole CDR3 protein is CATSRGQGFDSPLHF.

With respect to this clone: The CDR3 extends 3 residues past the end of the read, so its final part is completed from the germline J gene. The chain carries TRBV13 and TRBJ2-3; TRBD2 matches 9 bases. Trimming cost V 0 bases and J 0 bases; bases outside gene matches: 1. The germline V gene has CDR1 PRHDT and CDR2 FYEKMQ (reference sequence). The CDR3 has 16 amino acids. The CDR3 sequence: CASSLGLAGSTDTQYF. CDR3 DNA, as far as it was read: TGTGCCAGCAGCTTAGGTCTAGCGGGGAGCACAGATACG.

The CDR3 sequence: CASSLVQGYGYTF. Partial CDR3 DNA: TGCGCCAGCAGCTTGGTACAGGGCTATGGC. The chain has TRBV5-1 and TRBJ1-2; D possibly corresponds to TRBD1 (6 bases). The CDR3 end falls 3 residues outside the read, so it is completed with the germline J gene. V was trimmed by 0 bases and J by 4 bases, leaving 7 bases between them. Per germline, CDR1 SGHRS and CDR2 YFSETQ. The CDR3 loop spans 13 amino acids.

Notes on this clone: The read stops 3 residues short of the end of the CDR3; the missing end is completed from the germline J gene. This chain connects TRBV12-3 or TRBV12-4 to TRBJ2-3; D perhaps matches TRBD2 (6 bases). Trimming removed 5 bases from V and 5 bases from J, with 14 bases in between. This CDR3 spans 14 amino acids. The CDR3 spells CASSPGLHKDTQYF. The CDR3 bases that were read are TGTGCCAGCAGTCCTGGACTACACAAAGATACG.

For this clone: The read terminates 3 residues ahead of where the CDR3 ends, so the germline J gene completes it. J is TRBJ1-4 and V is TRBV7-3; TRBD1 aligns across 7 bases. CDR1 is SGHTA and CDR2 is FQGTGA in the germline V gene. The CDR3 has 14 amino acids. CDR3 DNA, as far as it was read: TGTGCCAGCAGCCCAGGGGGGACAGATTCACCA. Its translation: CASSPGGTDSP. The CDR3 in full is CASSPGGTDSPLFF.

As regards this clone: Read data end 3 residues before the CDR3 end; the end is taken from the germline J gene. The chain links TRBV2 to TRBJ2-3; 8 bases agree with TRBD1. This CDR3 spans 15 amino acids. With V trimmed by 7 bases and J by 0 bases, 6 bases remained unmatched. CDR1 is SNHLY, CDR2 FYNNEI, per germline. Incomplete CDR3 DNA: TGTGCCAGCACTCCGGGACAGGCAAGCACAGATACG. Translation: CASTPGQASTDT. The full CDR3 protein reads CASTPGQASTDTQYF.

As regards this clone: The read ends 3 residues early relative to the CDR3; the germline J gene fills the gap. This chain joins TRBV7-3 and TRBJ1-6; 8 bases agree with TRBD1. CDR1 SGHTA and CDR2 FQGTGA come from the germline V gene. This CDR3 has 13 amino acids. The V and J ends lost 5 bases and 12 bases, in that order; junction bases with no gene match: 6. Incomplete CDR3 DNA: TGTGCCAGCAGCAATTACAGGGGGGAACCC. Amino acids: CASSNYRGEP. The complete CDR3 sequence is CASSNYRGEPLHF.

In regard to this clone: The CDR3 end lies 3 residues beyond the end of the read and is filled in from the germline J gene. The chain recombines TRBV7-8 with TRBJ1-6; D may be TRBD1 (6 bases). V lost 5 bases, J lost 5 bases, and 7 bases lay in between. The CDR3 consists of 13 residues. Germline lookup yields CDR1 SGHVS and CDR2 FQNEAQ. CDR3 region: CASSPGDNSPLHF. CDR3 DNA (partial): TGTGCCAGCAGCCCAGGGGATAATTCACCC.

With regard to this clone: The read ends 3 residues before the CDR3 terminus; that terminus is restored from the germline J gene. The J gene is TRBJ2-2, the V gene TRBV20-1; D unclear. The germline gives CDR1 DFQATT, CDR2 SNEGSKA (reference sequence). The germline V and J ends were trimmed by 3 bases and 6 bases, with 5 bases remaining between them. This CDR3 spans 11 amino acids. This CDR3 is CSASFAGELFF. The sequenced part of the CDR3 DNA is TGCAGTGCTAGTTTCGCCGGGGAG.

With respect to this clone: The read ends 3 residues before the CDR3 terminus; that terminus is restored from the germline J gene. This chain uses TRBV7-7 with TRBJ2-7; TRBD1 might be the D (5 bases). Trimming removed 2 bases at V and 3 bases at J, with 20 bases between. Looked up from germline, CDR1 is SSHAT and CDR2 is FNYEAQ (reference sequence). CDR3 length: 17 residues. The covered CDR3 bases are TGTGCCAGCAGCTTATACCCCAGACAGTTTTCTATCTACGAG. Protein sequence: CASSLYPRQFSIYE. The full CDR3 is CASSLYPRQFSIYEQYF.

A note on this clone: The read ends 3 residues before the CDR3 terminus; that terminus is restored from the germline J gene. The genes are TRBV14 and TRBJ1-2, with a weak D call TRBD1 (6 bases). The CDR3 is made up of 16 amino acids. Per the germline V gene, CDR1 is SGHDN and CDR2 is FVKESK. V lost 0 bases and J 4 bases, leaving 15 bases between the germline ends. CDR3 DNA (partial): TGTGCCAGCAGCCAAGAGGCAACGACGGACAGCTATGGC. Its translation is CASSQEATTDSYG. The entire CDR3 sequence reads CASSQEATTDSYGYTF. Filled out from reference TRBV14 and TRBJ1-2, the complete variable domain reads EAGVTQFPSHSVIEKGQTVTLRCDPISGHDNLYWYRRVMGKEIKFLLHFVKESKQDESGMPNNRFLAERTGGTYSTLKVQPAELEDSGVYFCASSQEATTDSYGYTFGSGTRLTVV.

For this clone: The CDR3 is cut off 3 residues early in the read; its end comes from the germline J gene. The chain carries TRBV19 and TRBJ1-3, with 9 bases fitting TRBD1. The V gene end was trimmed by 9 bases and the J gene end by 4 bases; junction bases not matched to a gene: 19. CDR1 is LNHDA, CDR2 SQIVND, per germline (reference sequence). This CDR3 is 18 amino acids long. The sequenced CDR3 bases are TGTGCCAGCTCATCCGGGACAGGGTACGGGTTTTCCGGAAACACC. This codes for CASSSGTGYGFSGNT. The whole CDR3 is CASSSGTGYGFSGNTIYF.

Worth noting for this clone: The CDR3 end lies 3 residues beyond the end of the read and is filled in from the germline J gene. The rearrangement uses TRBV7-2 and TRBJ2-3; possibly TRBD1 for D (5 bases). The germline V and J ends were trimmed by 5 bases and 6 bases, with 9 bases remaining between them. The CDR3 is 12 residues long. CDR1 is SGHTA, CDR2 FQGNSA, per germline. The CDR3 loop is CASSPPGDTQYF. CDR3 DNA, as far as it was read: TGTGCCAGCAGCCCCCCAGGGGATACG.

The CDR3 spells CASSLGGGGQPQHF. The covered CDR3 bases are TGTGCCAGCAGCTTAGGAGGGGGGGGTCAGCCC. The chain uses TRBV7-9 and TRBJ1-5, with a weak D call TRBD1 (6 bases). The read ends 3 residues early relative to the CDR3; the germline J gene fills the gap. Germline V gene lookup returns CDR1 SEHNR and CDR2 FQNEAQ (reference sequence). V lost 1 base to trimming and J lost 6 bases, with 10 bases between them. There are 14 residues in the CDR3. The full variable domain, in which reference TRBV7-9 and TRBJ1-5 provide the parts outside the CDR3, is DTGVSQNPRHKITKRGQNVTFRCDPISEHNRLYWYRQTLGQGPEFLTYFQNEAQLEKSRLLSDRFSAERPKGSFSTLEIQRTEQGDSAMYLCASSLGGGGQPQHFGDGTRLSIL.

About this clone: From the germline J gene comes the end of the CDR3, since the read stops 3 residues before it. The chain is built from TRBV20-1 and TRBJ2-2, with a possible D match to TRBD2 (6 bases). This CDR3 has 14 amino acids. Germline lookup yields CDR1 DFQATT and CDR2 SNEGSKA (reference sequence). CDR3 region: CSARDTRGDEKLFF. The sequenced part of the CDR3 DNA is TGCAGTGCTAGGGATACACGCGGGGATGAAAAG.